These 3 T cell receptor beta chains originate from one sample sequenced in a study of T cell responses to AZD1222 COVID-19 vaccine. Data came from immunoSEQ multiplex PCR; TCRdb stores just in-frame clones and leaves some out. The data contain 150,000 to 170,000 clones, 88% of them seen just once; the ten biggest clones take up less than 3.5%. The specimen comprised peripheral blood, sampled on day 0 of AZD1222 vaccination. The receptors here all came from an adult in good health.

V usage is TRBV7-2 and J usage is TRBJ2-1; TRBD2 matches at 7 bases. The CDR3 contains 16 residues. V shed 5 bases, J shed 4 bases, and the junction held 11 bases outside the gene matches. Germline V gives CDR1 SGHTA, CDR2 FQGNSA. The CDR3 loop is CASSPRLADLYNEQFF. CDR3 sequence (DNA): TGTGCCAGCAGCCCCAGACTAGCAGATCTGTACAATGAGCAGTTCTTC.

The chain joins TRBV13 to TRBJ1-1; no clear D. V lost 5 bases and J lost 8, with 18 bases in between. This CDR3 has 14 amino acids. The V gene's germline CDR1 is PRHDT and CDR2 FYEKMQ (reference sequence). This chain's CDR3 is CASSPPGIGPEAFF. As DNA, the CDR3 is TGTGCCAGCAGCCCCCCGGGCATCGGGCCCGAAGCTTTCTTT.

The chain employs TRBV7-2 and TRBJ1-2, with TRBD1 matching 7 bases. CDR1 is SGHTA, CDR2 FQGNSA, per germline. Losses at the gene ends were 5 bases for V and 5 bases for J; bases not matched to a gene: 11. The CDR3 is made up of 15 amino acids. CDR3 sequence reads: CASSPSTGVEYGYTF. CDR3 sequence (DNA): TGTGCCAGCAGCCCGAGTACAGGGGTTGAATATGGCTACACCTTC.